The T cell receptor (beta chain) described here comes from a study of graft-versus-host responses after intestinal transplantation. For the study at large: Once they had received anti-thymocyte globulin induction, all recipients took tacrolimus and steroids for approximately 3 years.

Sequencing was performed with immunoSEQ multiplex PCR; in TCRdb, only in-frame clones are kept and a portion is missing. The sample carries over 8,500 clones, 27% recorded once. Study-level findings and limits: Some GvH clones were seen earlier in gut or blood, suggesting intestinal origin.

The culture paired approximately 200,000 irradiated violet-dye-labeled stimulators with approximately 200,000 CFSE-labeled responders. Once the reaction had ended, proliferating CFSE-low CD3+CD4+ and CD3+CD8+ responders were sorted. The CDR3 totals 14 residues. V lost 4 bases, J lost 4 bases, and 8 bases stayed unmatched. Germline V gives CDR1 SQVTM, CDR2 ANQGSEA. J is TRBJ2-7 and V is TRBV29-1; 9 bases map to TRBD2. The source is a human patient who was an organ donor for intestinal transplantation. Sequences were derived from alloreactive CD8+ T cells from a mixed lymphocyte reaction culture, sampled before transplantation. Subset specified: CFSE-low proliferating T cells sorted from roughly six-day pre-transplant mixed lymphocyte reaction (GvH or HvG direction). In nucleotides, the CDR3 is TGCAGCGTTGTTGTAGCGGGAGCGACATACGAGCAGTACTTC. Its protein is CSVVVAGATYEQYF.